This TCR beta chain was recorded in a study of regulatory T cells in long-lasting Graves disease. Study-level results: Examination was confined to peripheral blood, excluding thyroid tissue.

Time point in this sample: persistent/refractory GD, antithyroid drugs over 5 years with positive TRAb. PBMCs were the source of the RNA used for TCR sequencing. The sample holds many counts of this clonotype. The antigen is unknown. In building TCR beta libraries, iRepertoire HTBI primers were used together with Arm-PCR of CDR3 regions. In TCRdb, the multiplex PCR reads were re-called with MiXCR into one record per CDR3 protein. Of hundreds of thousands of distinct CDR3 sequences in the sample, 20% to 25% were seen once. The CDR3 totals 14 residues. The V gene end was trimmed by 8 bases and the J gene end by 2 bases; junction bases not matched to a gene: 8. CDR1 and CDR2 from the germline V gene are MNHNS and SASEGT.

The chain carries TRBV6-1 and TRBJ2-7, with 8 bases that match TRBD2. The clonotype originates from a female donor with Graves disease. The source was peripheral blood mononuclear cells (PBMCs), collected when the disease was refractory, from a patient treated with antithyroid drugs. Here the CDR3 DNA reads TGTGCCAGCGAGCATCCGGGAGGGCCCTACGAGCAGTACTTC. It specifies CASEHPGGPYEQYF.